A single sample gave rise to the 18 T cell receptor beta chains below, sequenced in a study of T cells after yellow fever vaccination. Using its own MiXCR run on the 5' RACE reads, TCRdb lists one record per CDR3 protein. The data contain a few hundred thousand distinct CDR3 sequences, 9.5% to 13% of them singletons. The starting material was PBMCs, obtained on the day of the first yellow fever vaccination. The receptors derive from a man aged 18 to 35 who received the YFV17D yellow fever vaccine.

This clonotype was seen only a few times. The chain joins TRBV10-2 to TRBJ1-1, with D perhaps matching TRBD1 (6 bases). CDR3 length: 15 residues. The germline V gene encodes CDR1 WSHSY and CDR2 SAAADI. The germline V and J ends were trimmed by 6 bases and 0 bases, with 14 bases remaining between them. The CDR3 is CASRDPGVVNTEAFF. The DNA for the CDR3 is TGCGCCAGCAGGGACCCAGGGGTGGTGAACACTGAAGCTTTCTTT.

This clonotype appeared a few times. The V gene is TRBV5-1, the J gene TRBJ2-6, with D possibly matching TRBD1 (5 bases). There are 17 residues in the CDR3. Per germline, CDR1 SGHRS and CDR2 YFSETQ. V gave up 3 bases and J gave up 0 bases, with 13 bases separating them. The CDR3 bases are TGCGCCAGCAGCTCTTCCAGGGAACTCTCTGGGGCCAACGTCCTGACTTTC. Translation gives CASSSSRELSGANVLTF.

V usage is TRBV18 and J usage is TRBJ1-1; tentatively, D is TRBD1 (5 bases). There are 15 residues in the CDR3. Germline CDR1 KGHSH, CDR2 LQKENI. With 4 bases removed from V and 4 bases from J, the gap between germline ends came to 16 bases. CDR3 DNA sequence: TGTGCCAGCTCACGCAGGCCGCAGGGAGGCACTGAAGCTTTCTTT. This sequence encodes CASSRRPQGGTEAFF.

This clonotype has a handful of counts. The chain recombines TRBV7-9 with TRBJ2-1; D gene uncertain. V was pared by 4 bases and J by 1 base, with 8 bases between. Germline CDR1 reads SEHNR; CDR2 reads FQNEAQ (reference sequence). The CDR3 covers 14 residues. The CDR3: CASSSGHSYNEQFF. CDR3 bases: TGTGCCAGCAGCTCAGGCCATTCCTACAATGAGCAGTTCTTC.

A few counts support this clonotype. J is TRBJ2-2 and V is TRBV6-2 or TRBV6-3; 7 nucleotides agree with TRBD1. The germline V gene has CDR1 MNHEY and CDR2 SVGEGT. V dropped 6 bases and J dropped 10; count of bases not matched to a gene: 5. The CDR3 extends over 12 amino acids. In DNA form, the CDR3 reads TGTGCCAGCAGGGACGACAGGGAGGAGCTGTTTTTT. Protein: CASRDDREELFF.

This clonotype was seen only a few times. The chain has TRBV24-1 and TRBJ2-2; perhaps TRBD1 as D (5 bases). This CDR3 spans 13 amino acids. From germline, CDR1 is KGHDR and CDR2 SFDVKD. V gave up 1 base and J gave up 7 bases, with 6 bases separating them. In DNA, the CDR3 is TGTGCCACCAGTGATTTAGACAGCGGGGAGCTGTTTTTT. The encoded protein is CATSDLDSGELFF.

The CDR3: CASSQDLAGAGANVLTF. The DNA of the CDR3 is TGCGCCAGCAGCCAAGACCTAGCGGGGGCTGGGGCCAACGTCCTGACTTTC. This chain links TRBV4-3 with TRBJ2-6, with 10 bases matching TRBD2. V shed 0 bases and J 2 bases; nucleotides not matched to a gene: 1. CDR1 LGHNA and CDR2 YSLEER come from the germline V gene. The CDR3 length is 17 residues.

A single count supports this clonotype. Germline is not matched at one junction end, which may reflect a read error. The chain combines TRBV12-3 or TRBV12-4 with TRBJ1-5; perhaps TRBD1 as D (6 bases). CDR3 length equals 15 residues. The CDR3 loop is CASSSDPGGNQPQRF. CDR3 nucleotides: TGTGCCAGCAGTTCAGACCCCGGGGGCAATCAGCCCCAGCGTTTT.

The chain links TRBV13 to TRBJ2-6, with unresolved D. Trimming took 2 bases from V and 0 from J, leaving 14 bases between them. CDR3 length: 18 residues. Germline CDR1 reads PRHDT; CDR2 reads FYEKMQ (reference sequence). The CDR3 spells CASSLIGSQSSGANVLTF. The CDR3 DNA follows: TGTGCCAGCAGCTTAATTGGGTCCCAGAGCTCTGGGGCCAACGTCCTGACTTTC. Supplemented by reference TRBV13 and TRBJ2-6, the full variable domain reads AAGVIQSPRHLIKEKRETATLKCYPIPRHDTVYWYQQGPGQDPQFLISFYEKMQSDKGSIPDRFSAQQFSDYHSELNMSSLELGDSALYFCASSLIGSQSSGANVLTFGAGSRLTVL.

This clonotype has more than one count but fewer than ten. The chain combines TRBV10-3 with TRBJ2-1; D unclear. Germline lookup yields CDR1 ENHRY and CDR2 SYGVKD. The CDR3 is made up of 15 amino acids. V gave up 3 bases and J gave up 1 base, with 10 bases separating them. CDR3 sequence: CAISDRGLSYNEQFF. The CDR3, as DNA: TGTGCCATCAGTGACCGTGGGCTGTCCTACAATGAGCAGTTCTTC.

This clonotype was seen ten or more times. The chain uses TRBV7-9 and TRBJ1-1; D ambiguous. Deletions cut 1 base from V and 1 base from J, with 10 bases between. CDR1 SEHNR and CDR2 FQNEAQ come from the germline V gene (reference sequence). This CDR3 is built from 15 residues. In nucleotides, the CDR3 is TGTGCCAGCAGCTTAGAGTATGTACAGAACACTGAAGCTTTCTTT. Its protein product is CASSLEYVQNTEAFF.

This clonotype occurred a few times. The rearrangement links TRBV7-6 to TRBJ2-2, with TRBD1 matching over 7 bases. V lost 5 bases to trimming and J lost 0 bases; unmatched junction nucleotides: 9. The CDR3 is made up of 17 amino acids. CDR1 is SGHVS, CDR2 FNYEAQ, per germline. The CDR3 here is CASSVGTANANTGELFF. DNA for the CDR3: TGTGCCAGCAGCGTGGGGACAGCCAACGCGAACACCGGGGAGCTGTTTTTT.

The chain has TRBV25-1 and TRBJ1-2; a weak D match, TRBD1 (5 bases). V lost 2 bases and J lost 2, with 6 bases in between. Looked up from germline, CDR1 is MGHDK and CDR2 is SYGVNS. This CDR3 spans 13 amino acids. CDR3 sequence reads: CASSERGNYGYTF. For the CDR3, the DNA is TGTGCCAGCAGTGAACGGGGGAACTATGGCTACACCTTC.

This clonotype has just a few counts. The J gene is TRBJ2-3, the V gene TRBV10-3; possibly TRBD2 for D (5 bases). Germline CDR1 reads ENHRY; CDR2 reads SYGVKD. Trimming pared 4 bases from V and 1 base from J, leaving 18 bases between. This CDR3 comprises 17 residues. In DNA form, the CDR3 reads TGTGCCATCAGTGGAGCGGCAGACCTTCCTGGCACAGATACGCAGTATTTT. Translated: CAISGAADLPGTDTQYF.

This clonotype was seen only a few times. The chain uses TRBV6-4 and TRBJ1-2; TRBD1 is a possible D gene (6 bases). Germline V CDR1 and CDR2: MRHNA, SNTAGT. V shed 9 bases and J shed 4 bases, with 12 bases lying between them. CDR3 length: 12 amino acids. CDR3 sequence: CASQTGGYGYTF. The DNA of the CDR3 is TGTGCCAGTCAGACAGGTGGCTATGGCTACACCTTC.

The chain couples TRBV28 to TRBJ2-2; D remains unclear. This CDR3 comprises 14 residues. Germline V gene data show CDR1 as MDHEN and CDR2 as SYDVKM. Trimming removed 3 bases at V and 7 bases at J, with 12 bases between. The DNA for the CDR3 is TGTGCCAGCAGTTTGGTCCAAAGGGTCGGGGAGCTGTTTTTT. Its translation is CASSLVQRVGELFF.

This clonotype was seen only once. The chain is built from TRBV7-2 and TRBJ2-5, with 9 positions matching TRBD1. The germline V gene has CDR1 SGHTA and CDR2 FQGNSA. V gave up 6 bases and J gave up 5 bases; unmatched junction bases: 7. This CDR3 is built from 14 residues. CDR3 amino acids: CASRRPGTGETQYF. The CDR3, as DNA: TGTGCCAGCAGAAGACCGGGGACAGGGGAGACCCAGTACTTC. Combining the CDR3 with reference TRBV7-2 and TRBJ2-5 gives the whole variable domain GAGVSQSPSNKVTEKGKDVELRCDPISGHTALYWYRQSLGQGLEFLIYFQGNSAPDKSGLPSDRFSAERTGGSVSTLTIQRTQQEDSAVYLCASRRPGTGETQYFGPGTRLLVL.

In its sample, this clonotype was seen a few times. CDR3 bases: TGTGCCAGCAGCAGGGACTACCTAGGGGGGCAGTATTTT. This translates into CASSRDYLGGQYF. This chain uses TRBV7-3 with TRBJ2-3, with a weak D call TRBD2 (7 bases). Germline V gene data show CDR1 as SGHTA and CDR2 as FQGTGA. Trimming stripped 5 bases from V and 11 bases from J, with 17 bases between. This CDR3 is built from 13 residues. Complete variable domain (other parts from reference TRBV7-3 and TRBJ2-3): GAGVSQTPSNKVTEKGKYVELRCDPISGHTALYWYRQSLGQGPEFLIYFQGTGAADDSGLPNDRFFAVRPEGSVSTLKIQRTERGDSAVYLCASSRDYLGGQYFGPGTRLTVL.